The rows below give T cell receptor beta chains drawn from one sample of a study of patients and donors after allogeneic stem cell transplantation. TCRdb re-called the RT-PCR reads through MiXCR, storing one row per CDR3 protein. The sample lists about a million distinct CDR3 sequences; more than 15% were seen once. Sequenced material: blood, either unsorted or a sorted T cell fraction (not recorded which). The source of these receptors is a human donor who was either an allogeneic HSCT recipient or a stem cell or donor lymphocyte infusion donor (not recorded which). It is not recorded whose cells these are; they may come from a transplant donor. Each CDR3 is given with its conserved first and last residue. The D gene is left open where the match is weak. Where a row states a size, it is once, few, many or the class of an expanded clone; other rows omit it.

>TRBJ2-1|few|NA|TRBV14
CASSQEWTQTRNEQFF
TGTGCCAGCAGCCAAGAATGGACCCAGACGCGCAATGAGCAGTTCTTC
>TRBJ2-3|many|NA|TRBV7-9
CASSLVRGALGSQYF
TGTGCCAGCAGCCTAGTCCGGGGAGCGTTAGGGTCGCAGTATTTT
>TRBJ2-3|many|NA|TRBV5-1
CASSLGGGSGTDTQYF
TGCGCCAGCAGCTTGGGAGGGGGGAGCGGCACAGATACGCAGTATTTT
>TRBJ2-7|NA|NA|TRBV10-3
CAISGPGTRSPEQYF
TGTGCCATCAGTGGGCCCGGGACACGTTCTCCCGAGCAGTACTTC
>TRBJ2-6|few|NA|TRBV7-2
CASSLWVTGANVLTF
TGTGCCAGCAGCTTATGGGTTACTGGGGCCAACGTCCTGACTTTC
>TRBJ1-1|NA|TRBD1|TRBV12-3/TRBV12-4
CAGSLDRGAEAFF
TGTGCCGGCAGTCTGGACAGGGGAGCTGAAGCTTTCTTT
>TRBJ2-3|few|NA|TRBV20-1
CSAGRNPNMQTDTQYF
TGCAGTGCTGGGAGGAATCCGAACATGCAAACAGATACGCAGTATTTT
>TRBJ2-5|few|TRBD1|TRBV7-2
CASSLGDRRQAETQYF
TGTGCCAGCAGCCTAGGGGACAGGCGCCAAGCAGAGACCCAGTACTTC
>TRBJ2-2|few|NA|TRBV18
CASSPPGRLILGELFF
TGTGCCAGCTCACCTCCCGGACGCCTGATTCTCGGGGAGCTGTTTTTT
>TRBJ2-3|few|NA|TRBV20-1
CSGSGLDTDTQYF
TGCAGTGGGTCGGGACTTGACACAGATACGCAGTATTTT
>TRBJ2-1|NA|NA|TRBV12-3/TRBV12-4
CASSLQTGYNEQFF
TGTGCCAGCAGTTTACAGACAGGCTACAATGAGCAGTTCTTC
>TRBJ2-5|few|TRBD2|TRBV7-9
CAAGLAVQETQYF
TGTGCCGCGGGACTAGCGGTTCAAGAGACCCAGTACTTC
>TRBJ2-7|NA|NA|TRBV25-1
CATRTVGKLAQYF
TGTGCCACCCGGACGGTTGGGAAATTGGCGCAGTACTTC
>TRBJ2-7|many|TRBD1|TRBV12-3/TRBV12-4
CASSRGQGNSQYF
TGTGCCAGCAGCCGGGGACAGGGAAACTCGCAGTACTTC
>TRBJ2-5|NA|TRBD2|TRBV9
CASSVGGGRGETQYF
TGTGCCAGCAGCGTAGGGGGAGGGCGGGGAGAGACCCAGTACTTC
>TRBJ2-1|once|TRBD2|TRBV24-1
CATSRTSWYSYNEQFF
TGTGCCACCAGTCGGACTAGCTGGTACTCCTACAATGAGCAGTTCTTC
>TRBJ1-5|few|NA|TRBV3-1
CASSQNHGSTIQPQHF
TGTGCCAGCAGCCAAAACCACGGCTCTACTATACAGCCCCAGCATTTT
>TRBJ1-5|few|TRBD1|TRBV28
CASSRRTGTGLNQPQHF
TGTGCCAGCAGCCGGAGGACCGGGACAGGACTTAATCAGCCCCAGCATTTT
>TRBJ1-2|NA|NA|TRBV6-5
CASSYSKRGYGYTF
TGTGCCAGCAGTTACTCGAAGCGGGGTTACGGCTACACCTTC
>TRBJ1-5|NA|TRBD1|TRBV20-1
CSARGQGSNQPQHF
TGCAGTGCTAGAGGACAGGGGAGCAATCAGCCCCAGCATTTT
>TRBJ2-2|few|TRBD2|TRBV9
CASRSGGSPTGELFF
TGTGCCAGCAGGTCCGGCGGGAGTCCGACCGGGGAGCTGTTTTTT
>TRBJ2-5|many|TRBD1|TRBV4-3
CASSQGQGGETQYF
TGCGCCAGCAGCCAAGGACAGGGTGGAGAGACCCAGTACTTC